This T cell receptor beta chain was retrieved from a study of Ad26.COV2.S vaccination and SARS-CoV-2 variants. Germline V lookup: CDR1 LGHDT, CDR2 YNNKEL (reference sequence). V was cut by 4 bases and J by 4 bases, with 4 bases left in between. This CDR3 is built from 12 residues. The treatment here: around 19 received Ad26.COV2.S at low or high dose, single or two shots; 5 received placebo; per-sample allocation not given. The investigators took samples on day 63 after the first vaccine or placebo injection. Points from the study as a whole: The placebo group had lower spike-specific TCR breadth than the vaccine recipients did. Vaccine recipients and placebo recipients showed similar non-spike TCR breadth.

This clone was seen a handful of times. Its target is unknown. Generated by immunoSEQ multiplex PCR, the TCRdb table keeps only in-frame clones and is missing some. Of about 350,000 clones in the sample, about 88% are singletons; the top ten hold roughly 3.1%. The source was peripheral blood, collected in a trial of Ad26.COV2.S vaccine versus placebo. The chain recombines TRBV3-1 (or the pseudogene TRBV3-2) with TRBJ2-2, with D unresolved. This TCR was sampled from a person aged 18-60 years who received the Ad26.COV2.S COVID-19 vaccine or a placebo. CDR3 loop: CASSLPTGELFF. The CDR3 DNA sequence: TGTGCCAGCAGCCTTCCCACCGGGGAGCTGTTTTTT.